The 22 T cell receptor beta chains below come from one sample, sequenced in a study of blood T cell repertoires in COVID-19. The table came from immunoSEQ multiplex PCR; TCRdb's copy has only in-frame clones and leaves some out. The sample lists fewer than 30,000 clones, about two thirds occurring once. The sequencing sample was made of peripheral blood. These TCRs come from a boy aged 2 to 9 with active or convalescent COVID-19.

The rearrangement uses TRBV2 and TRBJ2-2; 7 positions match TRBD1. The CDR3 is made up of 15 amino acids. CDR1 and CDR2 from the germline V gene are SNHLY and FYNNEI. V was clipped by 4 bases and J by 6 bases; unmatched bases: 8. In nucleotides, the CDR3 is TGTGCCAGCAGTGCTCAACAGGGGACAGCCGGGGAGCTGTTTTTT. Its protein product is CASSAQQGTAGELFF.

The gene calls are TRBV28 and TRBJ2-3, with a weak D call TRBD1 (5 bases). V gave up 6 bases and J gave up 2 bases, with 15 bases separating them. CDR1 is MDHEN, CDR2 SYDVKM, per germline. This CDR3 has 15 amino acids. For the CDR3, the DNA is TGTGCCAGCAGCCCGGTGAACAGGAACACAGATACGCAGTATTTT. As protein: CASSPVNRNTDTQYF.

The chain's CDR3 is CASSLGTRASRDTQYF. CDR3 bases: TGTGCCAGCAGCTTAGGGACTAGGGCTTCCAGGGATACGCAGTATTTT. The rearrangement links TRBV7-6 to TRBJ2-3, with 7 bases identical to TRBD2. V lost 1 base and J lost 6; bases outside the gene matches: 10. Germline V gives CDR1 SGHVS, CDR2 FNYEAQ. The CDR3 length is 16 residues.

This rearrangement joins TRBV19 to TRBJ1-2; TRBD1 matches 8 bases. V shed 10 bases and J 2 bases; nucleotides not matched to a gene: 9. The CDR3 has 14 residues. Germline V gene lookup returns CDR1 LNHDA and CDR2 SQIVND (reference sequence). The DNA for the CDR3 is TGTGCCACCCGGGGACAGGCCGAAAACTATGGCTACACCTTC. It encodes CATRGQAENYGYTF.

This chain links TRBV10-3 with TRBJ2-1; possibly TRBD1 for D (5 bases). The V and J ends lost 6 bases and 6 bases respectively, with 15 bases between them. CDR3 length: 14 amino acids. Germline values: CDR1 ENHRY, CDR2 SYGVKD. CDR3 nucleotide sequence: TGTGCCATCAGACCCCCAGGGTGGCTCAATGAGCAGTTCTTC. Protein product: CAIRPPGWLNEQFF.

About this clone itself: This could be a read error, since a much larger clone is one nucleotide away. The gene calls are TRBV7-2 and TRBJ2-4, with 7 bases fitting TRBD1. The junction had 3 bases not matched to a gene; V was cut back by 4 bases and J by 6 bases. This CDR3 has 13 residues. The germline V gene encodes CDR1 SGHTA and CDR2 FQGNSA. The CDR3 DNA sequence: TGTGCCAGCAGCTCGGGACAGCGAAACATTCAGTACTTC. Translating it yields CASSSGQRNIQYF.

The chain uses TRBV28 and TRBJ1-3; D ambiguous. With 7 bases removed from V and 4 bases from J, the gap between germline ends came to 20 bases. The CDR3 contains 16 residues. Germline V gene sequence: CDR1 MDHEN, CDR2 SYDVKM. The CDR3 here is CASTPQAPPSGNTIYF. DNA for the CDR3: TGTGCCAGCACCCCTCAGGCTCCACCGAGCGGAAACACCATATATTTT.

The genes are TRBV30 and TRBJ1-2; 7 bases line up with TRBD1. Per germline, CDR1 GTSNPN and CDR2 SVGIG (reference sequence). CDR3 length equals 12 residues. V gave up 6 bases and J gave up 1 base; unmatched junction bases: 2. CDR3 nucleotide sequence: TGTGCCTGCGGACAGGTTAACTATGGCTACACCTTC. This translates into CACGQVNYGYTF.

The chain recombines TRBV28 with TRBJ1-1, with 7 bases identical to TRBD1. The ends lost 6 bases at V and 5 bases at J; junction bases unmatched: 6. CDR3 length equals 13 residues. Looked up from germline, CDR1 is MDHEN and CDR2 is SYDVKM. CDR3 coding DNA: TGTGCCAGCAGACGACAGGGTTCAACTGAAGCTTTCTTT. Translated, it gives CASRRQGSTEAFF.

This chain joins TRBV5-6 and TRBJ2-3, with D maybe TRBD2 (5 bases). Germline V gene lookup returns CDR1 SGHDT and CDR2 YYEEEE. The CDR3 has 15 amino acids. V lost 6 bases, J lost 1 base, and 15 bases lay in between. The CDR3 protein is CASIRRSGRTDTQYF. CDR3 DNA sequence: TGTGCCAGCATTCGGAGGAGCGGACGCACAGATACGCAGTATTTT. Looking up the rest from reference TRBV5-6 and TRBJ2-3 gives the full variable domain: DAGVTQSPTHLIKTRGQQVTLRCSPKSGHDTVSWYQQALGQGPQFIFQYYEEEERQRGNFPDRFSGHQFPNYSSELNVNALLLGDSALYLCASIRRSGRTDTQYFGPGTRLTVL.

The V and J genes are TRBV5-1 and TRBJ2-3, with TRBD2 identical over 7 bases. This CDR3 has 15 residues. The V and J ends lost 0 bases and 1 base, in that order; junction bases with no gene match: 2. Germline-derived CDR1 and CDR2 are SGHRS and YFSETQ. This CDR3 reads CASSLAGGGTDTQYF. The CDR3 bases are TGCGCCAGCAGCTTGGCGGGAGGAGGCACAGATACGCAGTATTTT.

The sample holds many counts of this clone. V and J are TRBV18 and TRBJ2-5; 12 nucleotides agree with TRBD2. Looked up from germline, CDR1 is KGHSH and CDR2 is LQKENI. The CDR3 covers 14 residues. V gave up 6 bases and J gave up 3 bases; unmatched junction bases: 2. CDR3 coding DNA: TGTGCCAGCTCCCGGACTAGCGGGGAAGAGACCCAGTACTTC. It specifies CASSRTSGEETQYF.

Here the CDR3 DNA reads TGTGCCAGCAGCTTTAGCGGGAGTGGTTCCTACGAGCAGTACTTC. Translating it yields CASSFSGSGSYEQYF. The chain recombines TRBV5-5 with TRBJ2-7; 9 positions agree with TRBD2. Trimming at V came to 2 bases and at J to 1 base, leaving 4 bases not matched to a gene. The CDR3 length is 15 residues. Germline CDR1 SGHKS, CDR2 YYEKEE (reference sequence).

This sequence joins TRBV7-9 and TRBJ1-2; D gene uncertain. V was cut by 4 bases and J by 8 bases, with 8 bases left in between. CDR3 length: 11 amino acids. Germline lookup yields CDR1 SEHNR and CDR2 FQNEAQ (reference sequence). The CDR3, as DNA: TGTGCCAGCAGCTCCCTCTCGGGCTACACCTTC. Its protein is CASSSLSGYTF.

The chain links TRBV10-1 to TRBJ1-1; weak D call: TRBD1 (5 bases). The germline gives CDR1 WNHNN, CDR2 SYGVQD (reference sequence). The CDR3 runs to 15 residues. Deletions cut 0 bases from V and 5 bases from J, with 13 bases between. CDR3 protein: CASSESFSGVTEAFF. CDR3 sequence (DNA): TGCGCCAGCAGTGAGTCGTTTTCGGGGGTGACTGAAGCTTTCTTT.

The V and J genes are TRBV6-6 and TRBJ2-7, with TRBD1 identical over 8 bases. This CDR3 has 16 amino acids. Trimming cost V 5 bases and J 0 bases; bases outside gene matches: 9. Germline V CDR1 and CDR2: MNHNY, SVGAGI (reference sequence). Here the CDR3 DNA reads TGTGCCAGCAGTAAGAAAGGGACAGGAGACTCCTACGAGCAGTACTTC. Translating it yields CASSKKGTGDSYEQYF.

The V gene is TRBV5-4, the J gene TRBJ1-1; 9 nucleotides agree with TRBD1. V shed 2 bases and J 0 bases; nucleotides not matched to a gene: 11. Per germline, CDR1 SGHNT and CDR2 YYREEE (reference sequence). CDR3 length: 18 residues. The CDR3 coding sequence is TGTGCCAGCAGCTTCCCTCGACAGGGGGTAGGCATGAACACTGAAGCTTTCTTT. Protein: CASSFPRQGVGMNTEAFF.

The chain employs TRBV3-1 (or the pseudogene TRBV3-2) and TRBJ2-3, with D perhaps matching TRBD1 (6 bases). Germline V lookup: CDR1 LGHDT, CDR2 YNNKEL (reference sequence). The CDR3 consists of 16 residues. V was clipped by 1 base and J by 0 bases, with 11 bases between them. The CDR3: CASSQAWGPSTDTQYF. The CDR3 region has the DNA TGTGCCAGCAGCCAAGCCTGGGGGCCGAGCACAGATACGCAGTATTTT.

The chain couples TRBV11-1 to TRBJ2-3; no definite D call. The V and J ends lost 7 bases and 2 bases respectively, with 10 bases between them. This CDR3 has 13 residues. Germline V CDR1 and CDR2: SGHAT, FQDESV (reference sequence). The DNA of the CDR3 is TGTGCCAGCATGAAGCCAAACACAGATACGCAGTATTTT. Amino acid sequence: CASMKPNTDTQYF.

This rearrangement joins TRBV25-1 to TRBJ2-1, with D possibly being TRBD2 (5 bases). Trimming took 6 bases from V and 7 from J, leaving 19 bases between them. The germline CDR1 and CDR2 sequences are MGHDK and SYGVNS. This CDR3 is 15 amino acids long. The DNA for the CDR3 is TGTGCCAGCAGCATAACCGGGCGAGGCGGGAATGAGCAGTTCTTC. Its protein is CASSITGRGGNEQFF.

V usage is TRBV28 and J usage is TRBJ1-2; D remains unclear. The ends were cut back, 2 bases at V and 4 bases at J, with 8 bases in the middle. Germline CDR1 is MDHEN and CDR2 is SYDVKM. There are 13 residues in the CDR3. The DNA of the CDR3 is TGTGCCAGCAGTTTAGGAGGCATCTATGGCTACACCTTC. Translated: CASSLGGIYGYTF.

This sequence joins TRBV5-1 and TRBJ2-3, with D maybe TRBD2 (6 bases). The V and J ends lost 6 bases and 2 bases respectively, with 13 bases between them. The length of the CDR3 is 14 residues. Germline values: CDR1 SGHRS, CDR2 YFSETQ. Here the CDR3 DNA reads TGCGCCAGCACCCCGACTAGGACCACAGATACGCAGTATTTT. Encoded protein: CASTPTRTTDTQYF.